A single sample is the source of the 17 T cell receptor beta chains below, sequenced in a study of T cells after yellow fever vaccination. TCRdb fed the 5' RACE reads into MiXCR, producing one record per CDR3 protein. The sample carries a few hundred thousand distinct CDR3 sequences, over 4% recorded once. Specimen: PBMCs, collected 5 days after the yellow fever booster vaccination. These TCRs come from a man aged 18-30 years who received the YFV17D yellow fever vaccine.

The V call is TRBV11-2, the J call TRBJ2-5; possibly TRBD1 for D (5 bases). V lost 4 bases and J 5 bases, leaving 14 bases between the germline ends. Germline loops: CDR1 SGHAT, CDR2 FQNNGV. The length of the CDR3 is 14 residues. The DNA for the CDR3 is TGTGCCAGCAGCTGGCGGACACCCCTTGAGACCCAGTACTTC. Amino acids: CASSWRTPLETQYF.

V gene TRBV28 combines with J gene TRBJ1-2, with 7 nucleotides matching TRBD1. Germline V gene data show CDR1 as MDHEN and CDR2 as SYDVKM. After removal of 6 bases from V and 4 bases from J, the junction contained 8 bases not matched to a gene. The CDR3 sequence is 14 residues long. In DNA form, the CDR3 reads TGTGCCAGCAGCCCGAACAGGGGCGGCTATGGCTACACCTTC. Translated, it gives CASSPNRGGYGYTF.

This clonotype has only a few counts. The chain is built from TRBV4-3 and TRBJ2-3; D is possibly TRBD1 (6 bases). Deletions cut 1 base from V and 1 base from J, with 15 bases between. This CDR3 comprises 17 residues. CDR1 and CDR2 from the germline V gene are LGHNA and YSLEER. The CDR3 bases are TGCGCCAGCAGCCAAGGGCTCCAGGGGCAAGGCACAGATACGCAGTATTTT. Its protein product is CASSQGLQGQGTDTQYF.

This clonotype has only a few counts. This sequence joins TRBV3-1 and TRBJ2-3, with D tentatively TRBD2 (6 bases). CDR3 length: 17 residues. Trimming removed 0 bases at V and 2 bases at J, with 15 bases between. Per germline, CDR1 LGHDT and CDR2 YNNKEL (reference sequence). The CDR3 loop is CASSQDMDYQYTDTQYF. The CDR3 DNA sequence: TGTGCCAGCAGCCAAGACATGGACTATCAATACACAGATACGCAGTATTTT.

The V call is TRBV6-5, the J call TRBJ1-4, with D perhaps matching TRBD1 (5 bases). The CDR3 extends over 14 amino acids. The germline V and J ends were trimmed by 2 bases and 11 bases, with 15 bases remaining between them. Per germline, CDR1 MNHEY and CDR2 SVGAGI. This chain's CDR3 is CASSYAGEGYKLFF. DNA for the CDR3: TGTGCCAGCAGTTACGCGGGGGAAGGGTACAAACTGTTTTTT.

This chain uses TRBV21-1 with TRBJ2-3; the table's D call, TRBD2, has no DNA check behind it. TRBV21-1 is shown as a pseudogene. This CDR3 comprises 16 residues. CDR3 nucleotide sequence: TGTGCCAGCAGCATCGAAACGACTAGCGGGGGAGATACGCAGTATTTT. This gives the protein CASSIETTSGGDTQYF.

This clonotype was detected ten times or more. CDR3 DNA: TGCGCCAGCAGTTCAGGGACTAGCGGGGGGTCGTACCAAGAGACCCAGTACTTC. It codes for CASSSGTSGGSYQETQYF. The gene calls are TRBV5-1 and TRBJ2-5; 15 bases are a match to TRBD2. There are 18 residues in the CDR3. Germline trimming cut 5 bases from V and 0 bases from J; bases unmatched to any gene: 8. From germline, CDR1 is SGHRS and CDR2 YFSETQ.

The genes are TRBV7-3 and TRBJ2-1; possible D gene TRBD2, 7 bases. The V end lost 5 bases, the J end lost 4 bases, and 15 bases lay between the germline ends. In germline, CDR1 is SGHTA, CDR2 FQGTGA. The CDR3 runs 15 residues. CDR3 DNA: TGTGCCAGCAGCCTAAGGGGGGGCCTATACAATGAGCAGTTCTTC. Encoded protein: CASSLRGGLYNEQFF.

This clonotype was observed many times. As DNA, the CDR3 is TGTGCCAGCAGCCTGCTGGAGGTCTCGCGGGGCAATCAGCCCCAGCATTTT. It encodes CASSLLEVSRGNQPQHF. V usage is TRBV7-2 and J usage is TRBJ1-5; D is unclear. Trimming took off 5 bases at V and 2 bases at J, with 19 bases between the two ends. Germline V gene data show CDR1 as SGHTA and CDR2 as FQGNSA. The CDR3 loop spans 17 amino acids.

This clonotype occurred many times. The J gene is TRBJ2-1, the V gene TRBV12-3 or TRBV12-4; 8 bases line up with TRBD2. The CDR3 covers 14 residues. Trimming took 0 bases from V and 6 from J; bases not matched to a gene: 1. The CDR3 loop is CASSLAGGGNEQFF. The CDR3 DNA is TGTGCCAGCAGTTTAGCCGGGGGGGGCAATGAGCAGTTCTTC.

Ten or more counts support this clonotype. CDR3 sequence reads: CASSLSYEQYF. CDR3 sequence (DNA): TGTGCCAGCAGCTTATCCTACGAGCAGTACTTC. The gene calls are TRBV7-9 and TRBJ2-7; D is unresolved. V was trimmed by 2 bases and J by 1 base, leaving 0 bases between them. The CDR3 is 11 residues long. CDR1 and CDR2 (germline): SEHNR, FQNEAQ (reference sequence).

This clonotype was recorded at least ten times. V is TRBV3-1 and J is TRBJ2-2, with 7 bases identical to TRBD2. Losses at the gene ends were 3 bases for V and 9 bases for J; bases not matched to a gene: 4. This CDR3 is built from 13 residues. Germline loops: CDR1 LGHDT, CDR2 YNNKEL (reference sequence). CDR3 sequence (DNA): TGTGCCAGCAGCCAGGGAGGGACCCGGGAGCTGTTTTTT. Translated, it gives CASSQGGTRELFF. The full variable domain, in which reference TRBV3-1 and TRBJ2-2 provide the parts outside the CDR3, is DTAVSQTPKYLVTQMGNDKSIKCEQNLGHDTMYWYKQDSKKFLKIMFSYNNKELIINETVPNRFSPKSPDKAHLNLHINSLELGDSAVYFCASSQGGTRELFFGEGSRLTVL.

This clonotype was observed a single time. A much larger clone lies one base from this, so it may be a read error. The chain uses TRBV12-3 or TRBV12-4 and TRBJ1-5; D call uncertain. The CDR3 totals 12 residues. Trimming removed 3 bases at V and 6 bases at J, with 6 bases between. The CDR3 region has the DNA TGTGCCAGCAGTTTTGTGGGTCAGCCCCAGCATTTT. Translation gives CASSFVGQPQHF.

The chain links TRBV7-8 to TRBJ2-5; D gene uncertain. Trimming shortened V by 3 bases and J by 5 bases, and 4 bases separated the two germline ends. Germline V gives CDR1 SGHVS, CDR2 FQNEAQ. The CDR3 has 11 residues. CDR3 in amino acids: CASSFMETQYF. CDR3 coding DNA: TGTGCCAGCAGCTTCATGGAGACCCAGTACTTC.

This chain links TRBV18 with TRBJ2-5; D is perhaps TRBD1 (5 bases). The CDR3 has 14 residues. Germline V lookup: CDR1 KGHSH, CDR2 LQKENI. Trimming shortened V by 0 bases and J by 3 bases, and 8 bases separated the two germline ends. CDR3 in amino acids: CASSPPTVKETQYF. The CDR3 nucleotides are TGTGCCAGCTCACCACCGACAGTAAAAGAGACCCAGTACTTC.

J is TRBJ1-6 and V is TRBV7-3, with 7 nucleotides matching TRBD1. V shed 2 bases and J 8 bases; nucleotides not matched to a gene: 3. CDR1 and CDR2 (germline): SGHTA, FQGTGA. The CDR3 length is 14 residues. The CDR3 DNA follows: TGTGCCAGCAGCTTAGTGCAGGGGGATTCACCCCTCCACTTT. Translation: CASSLVQGDSPLHF.

This clonotype was counted a few times. V gene TRBV14 combines with J gene TRBJ1-2; 7 bases are shared with TRBD1. J lost 2 bases, V lost 4 bases, and 16 bases had no gene match. This CDR3 spans 18 amino acids. Germline V lookup: CDR1 SGHDN, CDR2 FVKESK. CDR3 nucleotides: TGTGCCAGCAGCCCGATAAAGGCAGGGGGACGCCTAAACTATGGCTACACCTTC. Its translation: CASSPIKAGGRLNYGYTF.